This TCR beta chain was recorded in a study of CD8 T cells in ankylosing spondylitis. General study results and limits: Seemingly characteristic of ankylosing spondylitis blood was a TCR beta motif consisting of 7 or 8 highly homologous variants. Earlier work had already found some motif variants in reactive arthritis synovial fluid and blood.

In making TCR beta libraries, quantitative 5'-RACE with molecular barcodes was used. TCRdb itself ran the 5' RACE reads through MiXCR, one entry per CDR3 protein. The sample lists about 240,000 distinct CDR3 sequences, roughly a tenth occurring once. Trimming left V 3 bases short and J 3 bases short, with 9 bases between. This CDR3 comprises 15 residues. From germline, CDR1 is SGHAT and CDR2 FQNNGV. Regarding this clonotype: Its antigen is unidentified.

This receptor was taken from a male donor with ankylosing spondylitis or in good health (not recorded which). The gene calls are TRBV11-2 and TRBJ1-6, with D possibly TRBD1 on 5 matching bases. Sequenced material: blood, either unsorted or a sorted T cell fraction (not recorded which). CDR3 protein: CASSFSGSYNSPLHF. The CDR3 DNA reads as TGTGCCAGCAGCTTCTCAGGGAGCTATAATTCACCCCTCCACTTT.